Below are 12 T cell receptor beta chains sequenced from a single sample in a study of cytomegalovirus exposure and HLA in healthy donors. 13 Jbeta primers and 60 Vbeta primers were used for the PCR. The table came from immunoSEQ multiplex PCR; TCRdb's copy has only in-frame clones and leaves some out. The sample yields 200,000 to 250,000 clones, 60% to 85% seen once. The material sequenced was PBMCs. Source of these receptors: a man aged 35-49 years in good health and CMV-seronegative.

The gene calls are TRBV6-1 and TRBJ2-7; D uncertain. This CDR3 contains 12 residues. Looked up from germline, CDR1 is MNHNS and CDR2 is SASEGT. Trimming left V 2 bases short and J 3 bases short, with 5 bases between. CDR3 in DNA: TGTGCCAGCAGTGAAACTAACTACGAGCAGTACTTC. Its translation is CASSETNYEQYF.

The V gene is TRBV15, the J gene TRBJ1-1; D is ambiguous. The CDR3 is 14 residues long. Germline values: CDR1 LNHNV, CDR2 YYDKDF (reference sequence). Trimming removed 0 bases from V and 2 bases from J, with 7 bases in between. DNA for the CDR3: TGTGCCACCAGCAGAGATTTAGCCAACACTGAAGCTTTCTTT. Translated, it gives CATSRDLANTEAFF.

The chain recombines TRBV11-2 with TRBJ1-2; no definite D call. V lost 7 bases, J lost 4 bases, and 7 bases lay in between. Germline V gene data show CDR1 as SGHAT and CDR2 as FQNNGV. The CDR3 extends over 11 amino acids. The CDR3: CASIIGYGYTF. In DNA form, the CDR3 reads TGTGCCAGCATTATCGGCTATGGCTACACCTTC.

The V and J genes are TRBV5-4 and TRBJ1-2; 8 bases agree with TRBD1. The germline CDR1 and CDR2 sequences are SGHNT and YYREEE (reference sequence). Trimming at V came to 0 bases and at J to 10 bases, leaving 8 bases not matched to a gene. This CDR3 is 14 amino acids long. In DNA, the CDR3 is TGTGCCAGCAGCTTGGTCGGACAGGGTGGGACCTACACCTTC. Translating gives CASSLVGQGGTYTF. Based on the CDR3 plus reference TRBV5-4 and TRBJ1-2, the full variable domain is ETGVTQSPTHLIKTRGQQVTLRCSSQSGHNTVSWYQQALGQGPQFIFQYYREEENGRGNFPPRFSGLQFPNYSSELNVNALELDDSALYLCASSLVGQGGTYTFGSGTRLTVV.

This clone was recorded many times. DNA for the CDR3: TGTGCCAGCAGTGCACCTAGCGGTGAGACCCAGTACTTC. Protein sequence: CASSAPSGETQYF. V gene TRBV2 combines with J gene TRBJ2-5; 7 bases are a match to TRBD2. The germline V gene encodes CDR1 SNHLY and CDR2 FYNNEI. The CDR3 extends over 13 amino acids. V gave up 4 bases and J gave up 5 bases; unmatched junction bases: 4.

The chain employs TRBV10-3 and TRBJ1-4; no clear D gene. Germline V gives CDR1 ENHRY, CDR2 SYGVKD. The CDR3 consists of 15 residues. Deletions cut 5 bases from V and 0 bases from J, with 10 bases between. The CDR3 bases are TGTGCCATCAGTCCGACGGGTGCAACTAATGAAAAACTGTTTTTT. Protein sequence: CAISPTGATNEKLFF.

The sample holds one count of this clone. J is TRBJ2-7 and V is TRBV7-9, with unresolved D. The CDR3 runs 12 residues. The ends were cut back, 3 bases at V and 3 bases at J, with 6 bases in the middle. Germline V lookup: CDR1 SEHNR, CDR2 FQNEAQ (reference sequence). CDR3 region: CASSFINYEQYF. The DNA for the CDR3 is TGTGCCAGCAGCTTTATAAACTACGAGCAGTACTTC.

The CDR3 sequence: CASRSLEQGEGGYTF. Here the CDR3 DNA reads TGCGCCAGCAGGTCCCTCGAACAGGGGGAAGGAGGCTACACCTTC. The chain links TRBV5-1 to TRBJ1-2; 8 bases line up with TRBD1. V gave up 5 bases and J gave up 8 bases; unmatched junction bases: 14. The CDR3 is 15 residues long. CDR1 is SGHRS and CDR2 is YFSETQ in the germline V gene.

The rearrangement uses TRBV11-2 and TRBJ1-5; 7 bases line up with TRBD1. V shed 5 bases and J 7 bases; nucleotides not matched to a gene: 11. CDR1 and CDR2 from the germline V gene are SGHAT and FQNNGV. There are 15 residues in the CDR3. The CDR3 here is CASSRSGRGAQPQHF. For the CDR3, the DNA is TGTGCCAGCAGCCGATCAGGCAGGGGGGCCCAGCCCCAGCATTTT.

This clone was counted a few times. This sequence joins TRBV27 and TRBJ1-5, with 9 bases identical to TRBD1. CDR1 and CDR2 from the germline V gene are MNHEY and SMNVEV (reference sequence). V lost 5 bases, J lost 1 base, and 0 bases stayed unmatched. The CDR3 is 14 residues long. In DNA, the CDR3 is TGTGCCAGCAGTGGGACAGGGAGCAATCAGCCCCAGCATTTT. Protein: CASSGTGSNQPQHF.

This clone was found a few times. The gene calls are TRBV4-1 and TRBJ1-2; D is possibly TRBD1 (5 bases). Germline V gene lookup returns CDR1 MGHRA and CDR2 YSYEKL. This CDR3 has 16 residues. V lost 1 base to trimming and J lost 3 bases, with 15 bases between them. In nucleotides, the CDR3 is TGCGCCAGCAGCCAAGTATCTCGACAGTCTGACTATGGCTACACCTTC. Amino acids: CASSQVSRQSDYGYTF.

CDR3 nucleotides: TGTGCCAGTAGCGTAAACCCCAGGGGGCGCAATGAAAAACTGTTTTTT. Protein sequence: CASSVNPRGRNEKLFF. This chain uses TRBV19 with TRBJ1-4, with TRBD1 identical over 8 bases. Trimming took 6 bases from V and 5 from J; bases not matched to a gene: 11. Germline values: CDR1 LNHDA, CDR2 SQIVND (reference sequence). CDR3 length: 16 amino acids.